The TCR beta chain under discussion was sequenced for a study of cytomegalovirus exposure and HLA in healthy donors. CDR3 length: 13 residues. Germline assignment: CDR1 MNHEY and CDR2 SVGAGI. V dropped 2 bases and J dropped 7 bases, with 11 bases sitting between them. The study ran its PCR with 60 Vbeta and 13 Jbeta primers. This table comes from immunoSEQ multiplex PCR, and its TCRdb copy is limited to in-frame clones, with some not included. The sample carries some 130,000 clones, about 80% recorded once. What was sequenced was PBMCs. The chain has TRBV6-5 and TRBJ1-2; D is unresolved. The receptor's source is a male donor in good health and CMV-seronegative. CDR3 in amino acids: CASSYITSGGYTF. Here the CDR3 DNA reads TGTGCCAGCAGTTACATAACGTCCGGTGGCTACACCTTC.